This TCR beta chain appears in the sequencing data of a study of vaccination and CD4 T cells after COVID-19. Study background: The convalescents comprised six males and four females, two of them Hispanic. The stimulating agents, overlapping spike peptides, came from SARS-CoV-2, HCoV-NL63, HCoV-OC43 and HCoV-229E. Either a CEFX pool, an HIV-1 Nef pool, or no peptide was added to control cultures. Broader study findings: Relatively small numbers of convalescent patients were studied, with no early post-infection timepoints included.

V shed 4 bases and J shed 1 base, with 7 bases lying between them. The CDR3 sequence is 13 residues long. Details on this clonotype: Its target is unknown.

At the Johns Hopkins FTIC core, DNA taken from cultured CD4+ T cells was sequenced by way of the Oncomine TCR Beta short-read assay. One entry per CDR3 protein, called by TCRdb with MiXCR from the PCR reads. The sample records 25,000 to 30,000 distinct CDR3 sequences, less than 80% being singletons. Treatment here: roughly 10-day PBMC culture with coronavirus spike peptide pools or control peptides (ViraFEST assay). The rearrangement joins TRBV12-3 or TRBV12-4 to TRBJ1-1; D gene uncertain. This clonotype was sampled from a human donor who received a COVID-19 vaccine. The sequencing used CD4+ T cells from blood, cultured in vitro, collected after SARS-CoV-2 vaccination. DNA for the CDR3: TGTGCCAGCAGTTCTCCAGAGAACACTGAAGCTTTCTTT. Translated: CASSSPENTEAFF.